What follows describes a single T cell receptor beta chain. Its antigen is not identified. The sample is drawn from a study of cytomegalovirus exposure and HLA in healthy donors. General observations from the study: Despite most TCR sequences being rare, some public TCRs occurred in many donors. CMV antigen specificity was confirmed in vitro for a few CMV-associated chains.

The assay was immunoSEQ multiplex PCR, and TCRdb's table has in-frame clones only and misses some. The repertoire holds about 180,000 clones, with 86% as singletons. Per the germline V gene, CDR1 is MNHEY and CDR2 is SVGAGI. The germline V and J ends were trimmed by 8 bases and 4 bases, with 11 bases remaining between them. This CDR3 comprises 12 residues. The specimen was PBMCs. The sequence derives from a young man in good health and CMV-seropositive. The chain has TRBV6-5 and TRBJ2-5, with D perhaps TRBD2 (6 bases). The CDR3 spells CASVGSGETQYF. CDR3 DNA: TGTGCCAGCGTCGGGAGTGGAGAGACCCAGTACTTC.